The entry below gives a single T cell receptor (beta chain) sequence along with its context. In the source study's methods: By means of reference gene primer amplification, nucleated cell counts were estimated. Using immunoSEQ multiplex PCR, the repertoire was profiled, and TCRdb retains in-frame clones only, with some absent. V and J calls and clone size are copied from that table; D and trimming were computed from the DNA. The sample lists about 57,000 clones, more than 75% occurring once. The entry originates in a study of blood T cell repertoires in COVID-19. The wider study: The samples span acute and convalescent COVID-19 from the United States, Italy and Spain. PBMCs, B-cell-depleted T cells, or T cells were the source of the cDNA or gDNA that made up the material.

Trimming removed 6 bases at V and 3 bases at J, with 12 bases between. Germline assignment: CDR1 MNHEY and CDR2 SVGAGI. This CDR3 has 14 amino acids. The sequenced sample was peripheral blood. This sequence was found in a woman of 80 years or more with acute or convalescent COVID-19. This chain links TRBV6-5 with TRBJ2-1; D is perhaps TRBD2 (5 bases). Written as DNA, the CDR3 is TGTGCCAGCAGCTCGGCGGAGGACTACAATGAGCAGTTCTTC. This encodes CASSSAEDYNEQFF.